This T cell receptor beta chain stems from a study of T-cell memory formation after mild COVID-19. One entry per CDR3 protein, called by TCRdb with MiXCR from the 5' RACE reads. This table holds approximately 300,000 distinct CDR3 sequences, approximately 19% found once. V lost 7 bases and J lost 1, with 14 bases in between. This CDR3 region has 15 residues. This clonotype was found many times. The sequenced material came from PBMCs or a T cell subset sorted from them (not recorded which). This clonotype originated in a man younger than 35 who had mild COVID-19 (a few samples of this study predate the infection). Cell type and time point are not known. The chain links TRBV12-3 or TRBV12-4 to TRBJ2-1; D not certain. CDR3 amino acids: CASIPDAPSYNEQFF. In DNA form, the CDR3 reads TGTGCCAGCATTCCCGACGCTCCGTCCTACAATGAGCAGTTCTTC.